These 13 T cell receptor beta chains were all obtained from the same sample, sequenced in a study of T cell responses to AZD1222 COVID-19 vaccine (dated by TCRdb to the early 2020s). To prepare the library, the immunoSEQ multiplex PCR assay was applied. Drawn from immuneACCESS, this table holds only the in-frame rearrangements with V and J called that TCRdb kept. Clones are partly lost; checked studies trace under half to an unresolved V gene and leave the rest unexplained. Recorded for this sample are under 150,000 clones; 82% of them occurred a single time. 3.5% to 5% of the sample is taken by the ten largest. The time point label on this specimen signifies: baseline before first vaccination. The treatment or condition tag for this specimen amounts to: meningococcal conjugate vaccine given as trial control. Source: peripheral blood, taken on day 0 of MenACWY control vaccination. The receptors derive from an adult in good health.

Worth noting for this clone: The same CDR3 can be traced to other DNA sequences in this sample. The V gene is TRBV6-1, the J gene TRBJ1-2; TRBD1 is a possible D gene (5 bases). In germline, CDR1 is MNHNS, CDR2 SASEGT. The CDR3 spans 13 residues. V was trimmed by 0 bases and J by 3 bases, leaving 5 bases between them. In DNA, the CDR3 is TGTGCCAGCAGTGAAGCGGGGCACTATGGCTACACCTTC. Encoded protein: CASSEAGHYGYTF.

In regard to this clone: Other DNA sequences in this specimen translate into the identical CDR3. This chain joins TRBV7-3 and TRBJ2-1, with TRBD1 matching 11 bases. The CDR3 loop spans 16 amino acids. Trimming at V came to 5 bases and at J to 3 bases, leaving 6 bases not matched to a gene. Germline V gene lookup returns CDR1 SGHTA and CDR2 FQGTGA. CDR3 DNA sequence: TGTGCCAGCAGCCTTCGGGACAGGGGGAGCTACAATGAGCAGTTCTTC. It is translated as CASSLRDRGSYNEQFF.

CDR3 nucleotide sequence: TGCGCCAGCAGCTCCGACAGGGCCCAAGAGACCCAGTACTTC. Amino acid sequence: CASSSDRAQETQYF. J is TRBJ2-5 and V is TRBV5-1; TRBD1 agrees at 7 bases. J gave up 1 base and V 3 bases, and 3 bases lay outside the gene matches. There are 14 residues in the CDR3. Germline V lookup: CDR1 SGHRS, CDR2 YFSETQ.

The J gene is TRBJ1-1, the V gene TRBV28, with D possibly being TRBD1 (5 bases). In germline, CDR1 is MDHEN, CDR2 SYDVKM. V lost 1 base to trimming and J lost 4 bases, with 13 bases between them. The CDR3 spans 15 residues. CDR3 bases: TGTGCCAGCAGTTTATACCGGGACGGGAGCACTGAAGCTTTCTTT. Translated, it gives CASSLYRDGSTEAFF.

The chain links TRBV7-9 to TRBJ1-1; no clear D. Germline CDR1 is SEHNR and CDR2 is FQNEAQ (reference sequence). This CDR3 is built from 14 residues. The ends were cut back, 3 bases at V and 6 bases at J, with 14 bases in the middle. The DNA for the CDR3 is TGTGCCAGCAGCTTCGATTTAGGGAGAGCTGAAGCTTTCTTT. Translated, it gives CASSFDLGRAEAFF.

The rearrangement uses TRBV29-1 and TRBJ2-7; D might be TRBD2 (6 bases). Germline assignment: CDR1 SQVTM and CDR2 ANQGSEA. The CDR3 has 15 residues. The germline V and J ends were trimmed by 0 bases and 2 bases, with 14 bases remaining between them. Written as DNA, the CDR3 is TGCAGCGTTGAAGATCTAGGAGGGGCGGCCTACGAGCAGTACTTC. Translation: CSVEDLGGAAYEQYF.

V is TRBV4-2 and J is TRBJ1-4, with D possibly being TRBD1 (5 bases). Trimming took off 4 bases at V and 0 bases at J, with 12 bases between the two ends. Germline assignment: CDR1 LGHNA and CDR2 YNFKEQ. This CDR3 region has 16 residues. The CDR3, as DNA: TGTGCCAGCAGCCCAGGGACGGTTGCAACTAATGAAAAACTGTTTTTT. Encoded protein: CASSPGTVATNEKLFF.

The chain employs TRBV11-1 and TRBJ2-5; TRBD1 matches at 7 bases. In germline, CDR1 is SGHAT, CDR2 FQDESV (reference sequence). The trim removed 4 bases at V and 6 bases at J, leaving 11 bases unmatched. The CDR3 totals 15 residues. In nucleotides, the CDR3 is TGTGCCAGCAGCTCAATTTCAGGGGGTCGACAGACCCAGTACTTC. It translates to CASSSISGGRQTQYF. Drawing the rest from reference TRBV11-1 and TRBJ2-5, the complete variable domain is EAEVAQSPRYKITEKSQAVAFWCDPISGHATLYWYRQILGQGPELLVQFQDESVVDDSQLPKDRFSAERLKGVDSTLKIQPAELGDSAMYLCASSSISGGRQTQYFGPGTRLLVL.

The chain is built from TRBV6-5 and TRBJ1-6; D remains unclear. Trimming stripped 6 bases from V and 8 bases from J, with 14 bases between. The CDR3 runs 14 residues. Per the germline V gene, CDR1 is MNHEY and CDR2 is SVGAGI. For the CDR3, the DNA is TGTGCCAGCAGCCGCGAGGGTACCGATTCACCCCTCCACTTT. Translated: CASSREGTDSPLHF.

The V call is TRBV6-2 or TRBV6-3, the J call TRBJ1-5, with 8 bases that match TRBD1. Germline V gives CDR1 MNHEY, CDR2 SVGEGT. The CDR3 covers 17 residues. Unmatched junction bases numbered 7, after V lost 0 bases and J lost 3 bases. The CDR3 region is CASSYSFPGQDNQPQHF. DNA of the CDR3: TGTGCCAGCAGTTACTCGTTTCCGGGACAGGACAATCAGCCCCAGCATTTT.

CDR3 residues: CASSRTGEGEAFF. CDR3 nucleotide sequence: TGTGCCAGCAGCCGAACAGGGGAAGGGGAAGCTTTCTTT. The chain links TRBV7-3 to TRBJ1-1, with TRBD1 matching over 7 bases. Germline CDR1 SGHTA, CDR2 FQGTGA. After removal of 5 bases from V and 8 bases from J, the junction contained 8 bases not matched to a gene. The CDR3 length is 13 residues.

The chain uses TRBV20-1 and TRBJ2-3, with D possibly being TRBD1 (5 bases). The germline CDR1 and CDR2 sequences are DFQATT and SNEGSKA (reference sequence). The CDR3 sequence is 14 residues long. Trimming removed 3 bases from V and 6 bases from J, with 16 bases in between. In DNA, the CDR3 is TGCAGTGCTAGTAGGAAGGGGTCTGGCGATACGCAGTATTTT. It specifies CSASRKGSGDTQYF.

The chain couples TRBV2 to TRBJ1-2, with unresolved D. This CDR3 is 13 amino acids long. Germline lookup yields CDR1 SNHLY and CDR2 FYNNEI. The V gene lost 1 base and the J gene lost 8 bases, with 11 bases spanning the gap. CDR3 bases: TGTGCCAGCAGTGAAGAAGGGTCCCGAGGCTACACCTTC. Amino acids: CASSEEGSRGYTF.